This T cell receptor (beta chain) was obtained from a study of T cell responses to AZD1222 COVID-19 vaccine. Between the trimmed V and J ends, which lost 0 bases and 4 bases, there was a span of 12 bases. CDR1 and CDR2 from the germline V gene are SGHAT and FQNNGV. CDR3 length: 15 residues. General study results and limits: In a largely white British group with more females than males, clonal diversity was possibly underestimated. Without day 14 samples, only post-peak T cell repertoires were studied.

As for this clone: Its antigen is currently unknown.

Using immunoSEQ multiplex PCR, the repertoire was profiled, and TCRdb retains in-frame clones only, with some absent. The sample has around 91,000 clones, about 88% seen once. The chain joins TRBV11-2 to TRBJ1-1; a weak D match, TRBD1 (5 bases). The clonotype comes from an adult in good health. Specimen: peripheral blood, collected on day 0 of AZD1222 vaccination. CDR3 in DNA: TGTGCCAGCAGCTTAGAGGGGCGCATGATCACTGAAGCTTTCTTT. This translates into CASSLEGRMITEAFF.